This record concerns one TCR beta chain sequence. The antigen remains undetermined. These data are taken from a study of identical twins. TCRdb passed the 5' RACE reads through MiXCR, listing each CDR3 protein once. The table shows about 1.7 million distinct CDR3 sequences, with 25% to 35% occurring only once. Study conclusions and caveats: Carriage of fewer insertions was seen in abundant cord blood beta clonotypes, whereas memory repertoires showed none.

There are 17 residues in the CDR3. From germline, CDR1 is MNHEY and CDR2 SMNVEV (reference sequence). J is TRBJ2-4 and V is TRBV27; TRBD2 matches at 13 bases. The better agreement between TRBJ2-7 and the DNA end casts doubt on the J call. The source of this sequence is a newborn girl in good health. The sequencing input was cord blood. DNA of the CDR3: TGTGCCAGCAGTTTCTCCCGGACTAGCGGGAGCAACTACGAGCAGTACTTC. As protein: CASSFSRTSGSNYEQYF.